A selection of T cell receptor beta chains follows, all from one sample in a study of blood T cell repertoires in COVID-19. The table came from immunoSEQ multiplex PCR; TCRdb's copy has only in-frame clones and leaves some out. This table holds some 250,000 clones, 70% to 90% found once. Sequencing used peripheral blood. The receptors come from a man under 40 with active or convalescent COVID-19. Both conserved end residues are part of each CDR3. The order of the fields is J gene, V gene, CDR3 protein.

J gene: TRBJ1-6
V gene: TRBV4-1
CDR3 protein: CASSIPEEDSYNSPLHF

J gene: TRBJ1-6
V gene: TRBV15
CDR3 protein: CATSRDTISSPLHF

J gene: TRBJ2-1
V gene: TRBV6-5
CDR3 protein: CASSKTGDNEQFF

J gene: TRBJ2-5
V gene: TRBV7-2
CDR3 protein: CASSPGSARETQYF

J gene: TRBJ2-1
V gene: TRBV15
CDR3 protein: CATSRTSPSGANNEQFF

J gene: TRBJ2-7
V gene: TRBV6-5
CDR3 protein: CASSDRQGVTYEQYF

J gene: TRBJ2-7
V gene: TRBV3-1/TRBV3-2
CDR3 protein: CASSRVGAGGAYEQYF

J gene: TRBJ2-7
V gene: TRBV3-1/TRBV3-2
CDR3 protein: CASSPLAYEQYF

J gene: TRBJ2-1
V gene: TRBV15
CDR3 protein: CATSNFRQKGVNEQFF

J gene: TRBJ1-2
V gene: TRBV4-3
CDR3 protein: CASSQNSHYTF

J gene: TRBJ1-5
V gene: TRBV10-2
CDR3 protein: CASRGQSNQPQHF

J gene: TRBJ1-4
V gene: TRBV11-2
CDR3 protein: CASSLVAGLNEKLFF

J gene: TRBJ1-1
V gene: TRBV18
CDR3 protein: CASSINDRHNTEAFF

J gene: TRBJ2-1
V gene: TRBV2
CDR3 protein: CASSEELGGTSYNEQFF

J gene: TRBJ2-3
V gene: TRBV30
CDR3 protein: CAWEPTSEGLTDTQYF

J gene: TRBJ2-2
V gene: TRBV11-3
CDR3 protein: CASSWQTGRDTGELFF

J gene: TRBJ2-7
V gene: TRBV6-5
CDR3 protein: CASTPGQGAYEQYF

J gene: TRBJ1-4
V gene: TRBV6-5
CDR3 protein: CASWSTDLGKLFF

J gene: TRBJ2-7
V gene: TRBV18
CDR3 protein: CASSPPTSGGSYEQYF

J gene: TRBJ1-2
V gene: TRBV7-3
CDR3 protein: CASSATGGYGYTF

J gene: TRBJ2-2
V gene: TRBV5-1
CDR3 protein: CASSGSTGQLNTGELFF

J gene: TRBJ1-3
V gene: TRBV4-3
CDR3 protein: CASSQDVTTSGNTIYF

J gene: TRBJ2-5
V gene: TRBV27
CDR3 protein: CASSSYSGTAASQYF

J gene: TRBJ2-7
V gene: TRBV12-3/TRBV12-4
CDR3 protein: CASSPTNYEQYF

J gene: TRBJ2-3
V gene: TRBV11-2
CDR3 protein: CASRRATGGRPDTQYF

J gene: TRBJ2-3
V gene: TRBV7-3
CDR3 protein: CASSSDRGKTDTQYF

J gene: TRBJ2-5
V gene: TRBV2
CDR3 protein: CASTRRGGTMATQYF

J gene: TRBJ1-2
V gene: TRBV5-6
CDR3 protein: CASSSDREINYGYTF